The rows below give T cell receptor beta chains drawn from one sample of a study of T cell clones after liver transplantation. Clones were sequenced by immunoSEQ multiplex PCR, and TCRdb holds only the in-frame ones, with some missing. The sample holds around 13,000 clones, just under 75% seen once. The source was CD8+ T cells from blood, collected at the 22-month timepoint. These receptors were collected from a human patient who received a liver transplant. Part of the T cells may come from the graft donor. The CDR3 runs from the conserved cysteine through the conserved F or W. A D gene is named only where the DNA matches it firmly. Size is stated for part of the rows, as once, few or many counts, or as a class when the clone is expanded.

>once|TRBV7-2|TRBJ2-3|TRBD1
TGTGCCAGCAGCACCCTAGGGGGCTGGACAGATACGCAGTATTTT
CASSTLGGWTDTQYF
>-|TRBV7-6|TRBJ1-3|-
TGTGCCAGCAGCTTTTCTCCAGGAAACACCATATATTTT
CASSFSPGNTIYF
>-|TRBV4-2|TRBJ1-5|-
TGTGCCAGCAGCCAAGAGGTACAGGTCGGAGGGCCCCAGCATTTT
CASSQEVQVGGPQHF
>-|TRBV5-6|TRBJ2-7|-
TGTGCCAGCAGCTTGGGACCTAACTACGAGCAGTACTTC
CASSLGPNYEQYF
>-|TRBV7-9|TRBJ2-7|TRBD1
TGTGCCAGCAGAAAGGGACAGGGCTACGAGCAGTACTTC
CASRKGQGYEQYF
>medium-sized|TRBV19|TRBJ1-1|-
TGTGCCAGTAGCCCTGGGGGCACTGAAGCTTTCTTT
CASSPGGTEAFF
>-|TRBV6-4|TRBJ2-1|TRBD2
TGTGCCAGCAGTGCTAGCGGGCCTGGCGGTGAGCAGTTCTTC
CASSASGPGGEQFF
>-|TRBV5-6|TRBJ1-2|-
TGTGCCAGCAGGGGCGTCGGCCAAGGAGAACACTATGGCTACACCTTC
CASRGVGQGEHYGYTF
>once|TRBV11-2|TRBJ1-1|-
TGTGCCAGCAGCTTAGGCACGGGGAACACTGAAGCTTTCTTT
CASSLGTGNTEAFF
>-|TRBV27|TRBJ2-7|-
TGTGCCAGCAGTTGGAGGGACAGCGCCTACGAGCAGTACTTC
CASSWRDSAYEQYF
>-|TRBV4-3|TRBJ2-7|-
TGCGCCAGCAGCCAAGATTTAGGCAGGGACTACGAGCAGTACTTC
CASSQDLGRDYEQYF
>few|TRBV27|TRBJ2-4|-
TGTGCCAGCAGCTCGCAGGACAAGGAAAACATTCAGTACTTC
CASSSQDKENIQYF
>-|TRBV7-6|TRBJ1-1|-
TGTGCCAGCAGCTTAGTGAGTGATGTGGCTTATGAAGCTTTCTTT
CASSLVSDVAYEAFF
>-|TRBV6-1|TRBJ2-3|-
TGTGCCAGCAGTGAAAGAGGCGATACGCAGTATTTT
CASSERGDTQYF
>few|TRBV5-6|TRBJ2-1|TRBD2
TGTGCCAGCAGCTTAGGCAGGACTAGTGCGAATGAGCAGTTCTTC
CASSLGRTSANEQFF
>-|TRBV6-6|TRBJ2-7|-
TGTGCCAGCACCCCGGGTCTCAACCACGAGCAGTACTTC
CASTPGLNHEQYF
>-|TRBV30|TRBJ1-1|-
TGTGCCTGGAGTGTACAGGTGAACACTGAAGCTTTCTTT
CAWSVQVNTEAFF
>-|TRBV6-6|TRBJ2-1|-
TGTGCCAGCAGTTACCCCAATGAGCAGTTCTTC
CASSYPNEQFF
>-|TRBV4-2|TRBJ1-1|-
TGTGCCAGCAGCTTTCTGGGTGGAGGCACTGAAGCTTTCTTT
CASSFLGGGTEAFF
>-|TRBV4-1|TRBJ2-3|-
TGCGCCAGCAGCCAAGGTTCCTCGGTTGTGCAGTATTTT
CASSQGSSVVQYF
>-|TRBV10-2|TRBJ1-5|-
TGCGCCAGCAGTGAAAGGGGTTTTGGGCAGCCCCAGCATTTT
CASSERGFGQPQHF
>-|TRBV4-2|TRBJ1-1|TRBD1
TGTGCCAGCAGCCTTTGGGGGGACAGCAACACTGAAGCTTTCTTT
CASSLWGDSNTEAFF
>-|TRBV5-1|TRBJ2-3|TRBD1
TGCGCCAGCAGCACCAGGACAGGGGGCCCGGATACGCAGTATTTT
CASSTRTGGPDTQYF
>medium-sized|TRBV29-1|TRBJ1-2|-
TGCAGCGTTGAAGACCCACCGCCGAGCCCAGCCTATGGCTACACCTTC
CSVEDPPPSPAYGYTF
>-|TRBV10-2|TRBJ2-1|TRBD2
TGCGCCAGCATTTTTAGCGGGGGGGCCGGTGAGCAGTTCTTC
CASIFSGGAGEQFF
>medium-sized|TRBV7-8|TRBJ1-4|-
TGTGCCAGCAGCCCAATGGTCCGGGGGGCGGCTGGACTGTTTTTT
CASSPMVRGAAGLFF
>-|TRBV27|TRBJ2-7|TRBD2
TGTGCCAGCAGTAAGATAGCGGGAGACGACGAGCAGTACTTC
CASSKIAGDDEQYF
>once|TRBV19|TRBJ2-7|TRBD2
TGTGCCAGTGGGCCCAGGCTAGCGGGAGTCGAGCAGTACTTC
CASGPRLAGVEQYF
>once|TRBV6-6|TRBJ1-3|-
TGTGCCAGCAGTTTCCCGGCATCTGGAAACACCATATATTTT
CASSFPASGNTIYF
>-|TRBV2|TRBJ2-2|TRBD2
TGTGCCAGCAGCGACACTAGCGTTCGAGGTACCGGGGAGCTGTTTTTT
CASSDTSVRGTGELFF